Each of the 17 T cell receptor beta chains below was sequenced from the same sample in a study of blood T cells in healthy people across ages. The use of a sample-barcoded 5' primer and a J-beta primer mix characterized a second PCR of 7 to 11 cycles. TCRdb processed the 5' RACE reads anew with MiXCR; each CDR3 protein has one entry. The data show 1.6 million or so distinct CDR3 sequences, almost 35% seen once. Sequenced input: blood. The origin of the receptors is a woman aged 25-40 years in good health.

The rearrangement links TRBV4-2 to TRBJ2-7; D could derive from TRBD1 or TRBD2 (6 bases each). V was clipped by 4 bases and J by 3 bases, with 19 bases between them. Per germline, CDR1 LGHNA and CDR2 YNFKEQ. The CDR3 consists of 16 residues. As DNA, the CDR3 is TGTGCCAGCAGCCCCCCCCGCGGGGACACGATCTACGAGCAGTACTTC. Translated: CASSPPRGDTIYEQYF.

This clonotype turned up a few times. An end of the junction differs from the germline gene, which may be a read error. The chain has TRBV9 and TRBJ2-5; D is uncertain. The CDR3 extends over 14 amino acids. The germline V gene has CDR1 SGDLS and CDR2 YYNGEE. CDR3 sequence: CVSSVEVGEETQYF. In DNA form, the CDR3 reads TGTGTCAGCAGCGTAGAGGTTGGTGAAGAGACCCAGTACTTC.

This clonotype was counted a few times. The genes are TRBV11-1 and TRBJ2-3; TRBD2 agrees at 14 bases. The CDR3 contains 19 residues. The germline gives CDR1 SGHAT, CDR2 FQDESV (reference sequence). V shed 6 bases, J shed 3 bases, and the junction held 14 bases outside the gene matches. The CDR3 DNA follows: TGTGCCAGCAGTCAAACCGGGACTAGCGGGAGAATCTGGACAGATACGCAGTATTTT. This codes for CASSQTGTSGRIWTDTQYF.

This clonotype was observed a handful of times. V is TRBV13 and J is TRBJ2-7; possibly TRBD1 for D (6 bases). V lost 5 bases, J lost 3 bases, and 20 bases lay in between. CDR3 length: 16 amino acids. Looked up from germline, CDR1 is PRHDT and CDR2 is FYEKMQ (reference sequence). CDR3 region: CASSPTHRAPLYEQYF. Written as DNA, the CDR3 is TGTGCCAGCAGCCCAACCCACAGGGCTCCTCTCTACGAGCAGTACTTC.

The J gene is TRBJ1-1, the V gene TRBV3-1; D unresolved. Trimming cost V 1 base and J 3 bases, with 12 bases left between them. CDR1 and CDR2 (germline): LGHDT, YNNKEL (reference sequence). The CDR3 length is 15 residues. CDR3 nucleotides: TGTGCCAGCAGCCAAGGGTCCTCAGGTCACACTGAAGCTTTCTTT. Translation gives CASSQGSSGHTEAFF.

This clonotype was counted only a few times. The chain has TRBV11-2 and TRBJ2-7, with 8 positions matching TRBD1. Germline CDR1 is SGHAT and CDR2 is FQNNGV. The length of the CDR3 is 16 residues. After removal of 6 bases from V and 1 base from J, the junction contained 11 bases not matched to a gene. CDR3 loop: CASRHSRGRESYEQYF. The CDR3 nucleotides read TGTGCCAGCAGACATTCCAGGGGGCGCGAATCCTACGAGCAGTACTTC.

This clonotype was counted a single time. The rearrangement joins TRBV5-6 to TRBJ2-1; 7 bases are a match to TRBD2. Germline loops: CDR1 SGHDT, CDR2 YYEEEE. CDR3 length: 15 amino acids. The trim removed 5 bases at V and 5 bases at J, leaving 10 bases unmatched. CDR3 in amino acids: CASSSQAGFNNEQFF. DNA of the CDR3: TGTGCCAGCAGTTCGCAAGCGGGATTTAACAATGAGCAGTTCTTC.

The sample holds many counts of this clonotype. The chain is built from TRBV20-1 and TRBJ2-1; 9 bases match TRBD2. With 5 bases clipped from V and 0 bases from J, the junction kept 5 bases outside the gene matches. The CDR3 is 15 amino acids. Germline V lookup: CDR1 DFQATT, CDR2 SNEGSKA (reference sequence). The CDR3 loop is CSARLAGSSYNEQFF. CDR3 nucleotide sequence: TGCAGTGCTCGGCTAGCGGGGAGCTCCTACAATGAGCAGTTCTTC.

This clonotype was recorded a few times. This chain links TRBV28 with TRBJ2-3; TRBD2 might be the D (6 bases). Per germline, CDR1 MDHEN and CDR2 SYDVKM. V lost 2 bases and J 9 bases, leaving 12 bases between the germline ends. The CDR3 sequence is 13 residues long. The CDR3 bases are TGTGCCAGCAGTTTAACCGGGAGCAAGACGCAGTATTTT. Translating it yields CASSLTGSKTQYF.

This clonotype was observed at least ten times. This chain connects TRBV7-9 to TRBJ2-7; D might be TRBD1 or TRBD2, each matching 6 bases. Germline V gene lookup returns CDR1 SEHNR and CDR2 FQNEAQ (reference sequence). The CDR3 runs to 14 residues. Trimming took 5 bases from V and 3 from J, leaving 14 bases between them. The CDR3 nucleotides are TGTGCCAGCAGCCGGGGGCAGGGTGGCTACGAGCAGTACTTC. Its protein is CASSRGQGGYEQYF.

This clonotype was recorded a few times. This chain uses TRBV7-2 with TRBJ2-7; 7 nucleotides align to TRBD1. The germline V gene encodes CDR1 SGHTA and CDR2 FQGNSA. J was trimmed by 0 bases and V by 5 bases; bases with no gene match: 10. The CDR3 is 16 amino acids. The CDR3 spells CASSKPGTDFSYEQYF. The CDR3 region has the DNA TGTGCCAGCAGCAAACCCGGGACAGATTTCTCCTACGAGCAGTACTTC.

With regard to this clonotype: At one end the junction does not follow the germline gene, possibly because of a read error. The chain couples TRBV3-1 to TRBJ2-5; D possibly corresponds to TRBD1 (5 bases). Germline loops: CDR1 LGHDT, CDR2 YNNKEL (reference sequence). The CDR3 runs to 15 residues. CDR3 DNA sequence: TGTGTCAGCAGCCAGATGGGCAGGGTCGAAGAGACCCAGTACTTC. It specifies CVSSQMGRVEETQYF.

This chain joins TRBV27 and TRBJ2-7; weak D call: TRBD2 (6 bases). From germline, CDR1 is MNHEY and CDR2 SMNVEV (reference sequence). The V gene lost 8 bases and the J gene lost 2 bases, with 16 bases spanning the gap. The CDR3 extends over 14 amino acids. The CDR3 DNA reads TGTGCCAGCGGCCGGGGGACCGCAACCTACGAGCAGTACTTC. It yields the protein CASGRGTATYEQYF.

This clonotype was detected a few times. The chain combines TRBV20-1 with TRBJ1-2, with D perhaps TRBD1 (5 bases). Germline CDR1 DFQATT, CDR2 SNEGSKA (reference sequence). Trimming pared 6 bases from V and 4 bases from J, leaving 9 bases between. The CDR3 is 11 residues long. For the CDR3, the DNA is TGCAGTGCCGGGGCAGCCTATGGCTACACCTTC. Encoded protein: CSAGAAYGYTF.

The chain employs TRBV5-1 and TRBJ1-1; weak D call: TRBD1 (5 bases). There are 15 residues in the CDR3. Germline V gene data show CDR1 as SGHRS and CDR2 as YFSETQ. The germline V and J ends were trimmed by 4 bases and 5 bases, with 18 bases remaining between them. CDR3 loop: CASSTLEGQKTEAFF. The DNA of the CDR3 is TGCGCCAGCAGCACCCTAGAGGGGCAAAAGACTGAAGCTTTCTTT.

This clonotype showed up just once. The junction shows a germline mismatch at one end, possibly a read error. V and J are TRBV29-1 and TRBJ2-4, with TRBD2 matching 8 bases. Germline V lookup: CDR1 SQVTM, CDR2 ANQGSEA. CDR3 length: 19 residues. Written as DNA, the CDR3 is TGCAGCGTTGCCGGTGAGGGCATTAGCGGGGCGTTAGCCAAAAGCATTCAGTACTTC. Protein: CSVAGEGISGALAKSIQYF.

This chain joins TRBV20-1 and TRBJ2-7; D may correspond to TRBD1 or TRBD2 (5 bases each). The germline CDR1 and CDR2 sequences are DFQATT and SNEGSKA (reference sequence). The CDR3 is 11 amino acids. CDR3 nucleotide sequence: TGCAGGGCCGGGGCTTCCTACGAGCAGTACTTC. This sequence encodes CRAGASYEQYF.